The 16 T cell receptor beta chains below come from one sample, sequenced in a study of blood T cell repertoires in COVID-19. The repertoire was sequenced with immunoSEQ multiplex PCR; TCRdb's copy has only in-frame clones and lacks some. Found here are about 110,000 clones, under 90% of them singletons; the top ten hold 5.5% to 8.5%. The sequencing sample was made of peripheral blood. The receptors here all came from a woman between 45 and 65 years old with acute or convalescent COVID-19.

This chain connects TRBV4-1 to TRBJ2-1; weak D call: TRBD1 (6 bases). V lost 3 bases and J 7 bases, leaving 16 bases between the germline ends. This CDR3 spans 15 amino acids. CDR1 and CDR2 (germline): MGHRA, YSYEKL. This chain's CDR3 is CASSQADRRVNEQFF. The CDR3 nucleotides are TGCGCCAGCAGCCAGGCCGACAGGCGAGTAAATGAGCAGTTCTTC.

This chain links TRBV4-1 with TRBJ2-7; D possibly corresponds to TRBD2 (5 bases). The CDR3 length is 13 residues. V was trimmed by 3 bases and J by 3 bases, leaving 9 bases between them. Germline V lookup: CDR1 MGHRA, CDR2 YSYEKL. CDR3 protein: CASSHGEFYEQYF. CDR3 bases: TGCGCCAGCAGCCACGGGGAGTTCTACGAGCAGTACTTC.

The chain couples TRBV23-1 to TRBJ2-3; 9 bases are a match to TRBD1. TRBV23-1 falls under the ORF class, with uncertain function. The CDR3 runs 14 residues. The trim removed 11 bases at V and 6 bases at J, leaving 12 bases unmatched. CDR3: CASLGTGKGDTQYF. The CDR3 bases are TGCGCCTCCCTCGGGACAGGGAAGGGGGATACGCAGTATTTT.

This chain uses TRBV5-4 with TRBJ2-2; maybe TRBD2 (6 bases). Germline V lookup: CDR1 SGHNT, CDR2 YYREEE (reference sequence). The V and J ends lost 4 bases and 2 bases respectively, with 15 bases between them. CDR3 length equals 16 residues. The CDR3 sequence: CASSSARDFNTGELFF. The CDR3 DNA is TGTGCCAGCAGCAGCGCAAGGGACTTCAACACCGGGGAGCTGTTTTTT.

J is TRBJ1-1 and V is TRBV30; a possible D gene is TRBD1 (6 bases). Germline V gene data show CDR1 as GTSNPN and CDR2 as SVGIG (reference sequence). The V end lost 0 bases, the J end lost 0 bases, and 11 bases lay between the germline ends. The CDR3 is 15 residues long. CDR3: CAWSVRAGVNTEAFF. DNA for the CDR3: TGTGCCTGGAGTGTACGAGCAGGGGTGAACACTGAAGCTTTCTTT.

The rearrangement uses TRBV5-6 and TRBJ2-7; 9 bases agree with TRBD1. The CDR3 contains 14 residues. V lost 2 bases and J lost 3; bases outside the gene matches: 3. Germline V gene data show CDR1 as SGHDT and CDR2 as YYEEEE. The CDR3 region has the DNA TGTGCCAGCAGCTTCGGGACAGGGCACTACGAGCAGTACTTC. Protein sequence: CASSFGTGHYEQYF.

V is TRBV5-1 and J is TRBJ2-1; 7 nucleotides match TRBD1. V shed 10 bases and J 1 base; nucleotides not matched to a gene: 8. The length of the CDR3 is 14 residues. Germline lookup yields CDR1 SGHRS and CDR2 YFSETQ. The CDR3 sequence is CASSGTASYNEQFF. DNA of the CDR3: TGCGCCTCCTCGGGGACAGCTTCCTACAATGAGCAGTTCTTC.

This chain connects TRBV5-1 to TRBJ1-1, with no clear D. The CDR3 has 13 residues. CDR1 is SGHRS, CDR2 YFSETQ, per germline. Trimming stripped 7 bases from V and 3 bases from J, with 13 bases between. CDR3 nucleotides: TGCGCCAGCCACCACGAGGATTACACTGAAGCTTTCTTT. It yields the protein CASHHEDYTEAFF.

The chain couples TRBV19 to TRBJ1-5; a weak D match, TRBD1 (5 bases). The V end was cut by 4 bases, the J end by 9 bases, with 16 bases between. The CDR3 is 14 amino acids. Germline CDR1 is LNHDA and CDR2 is SQIVND (reference sequence). The CDR3 region is CASSTRQPNSPQHF. CDR3 coding DNA: TGTGCCAGTAGTACGCGACAGCCTAATTCGCCCCAGCATTTT.

For the CDR3, the DNA is TGTGCCAGCAGCCCTCCAGGGATTAGGACTGAAGCTTTCTTT. It encodes CASSPPGIRTEAFF. J is TRBJ1-1 and V is TRBV11-2; D is perhaps TRBD1 (5 bases). The CDR3 runs 14 residues. Germline CDR1 SGHAT, CDR2 FQNNGV. V dropped 5 bases and J dropped 5 bases, with 15 bases sitting between them.

The chain has TRBV2 and TRBJ1-2; weak D call: TRBD1 (5 bases). Germline-derived CDR1 and CDR2 are SNHLY and FYNNEI. V was pared by 5 bases and J by 8 bases, with 15 bases between. This CDR3 has 13 amino acids. The CDR3 DNA sequence: TGTGCCAGCAGTTCCGACAGTCCTCGGGGCTACACCTTC. Amino acids: CASSSDSPRGYTF.

This clone was seen more than once but under ten times. The V and J genes are TRBV2 and TRBJ1-4, with TRBD1 as a possible D gene (6 bases). CDR3 length equals 15 residues. The V end was cut by 6 bases, the J end by 11 bases, with 22 bases between. From germline, CDR1 is SNHLY and CDR2 FYNNEI. The CDR3 DNA is TGTGCCAGCAGACCCGACACAGGGTTGGGAAGGAAACTGTTTTTT. Translated: CASRPDTGLGRKLFF. The whole variable domain, filled in from reference TRBV2 and TRBJ1-4, reads EPEVTQTPSHQVTQMGQEVILRCVPISNHLYFYWYRQILGQKVEFLVSFYNNEISEKSEIFDDQFSVERPDGSNFTLKIRSTKLEDSAMYFCASRPDTGLGRKLFFGSGTQLSVL.

The V call is TRBV27, the J call TRBJ2-1; 8 nucleotides agree with TRBD2. V was pared by 0 bases and J by 2 bases, with 6 bases of the junction left unmatched. The CDR3 consists of 17 residues. CDR1 MNHEY and CDR2 SMNVEV come from the germline V gene (reference sequence). The CDR3 DNA is TGTGCCAGCAGTTTATCCCCCGGGGGGGCCCCCTACAATGAGCAGTTCTTC. This gives the protein CASSLSPGGAPYNEQFF.

The chain has TRBV29-1 and TRBJ1-3; D may be TRBD1 (5 bases). V lost 6 bases and J lost 2, with 11 bases in between. CDR3 size: 13 residues. From germline, CDR1 is SQVTM and CDR2 ANQGSEA. CDR3 bases: TGCAGCGTCGCTGGACAAGCTGGAAACACCATATATTTT. It translates to CSVAGQAGNTIYF.

V is TRBV9 and J is TRBJ1-2; TRBD1 aligns across 10 bases. J gave up 13 bases and V 4 bases, and 16 bases lay outside the gene matches. The CDR3 is 15 residues long. Germline V gene lookup returns CDR1 SGDLS and CDR2 YYNGEE. The DNA of the CDR3 is TGTGCCAGCAGCCTTAGTGGGACAGGGGACGTTCCTTCCACCTTC. It specifies CASSLSGTGDVPSTF. The whole variable domain, remainder taken from reference TRBV9 and TRBJ1-2, is DSGVTQTPKHLITATGQRVTLRCSPRSGDLSVYWYQQSLDQGLQFLIQYYNGEERAKGNILERFSAQQFPDLHSELNLSSLELGDSALYFCASSLSGTGDVPSTFGSGTRLTVV.

This clone has only a few counts. The chain employs TRBV28 and TRBJ1-3; D is ambiguous. The CDR3 spans 17 residues. Germline lookup yields CDR1 MDHEN and CDR2 SYDVKM. Trimming pared 6 bases from V and 5 bases from J, leaving 23 bases between. The CDR3 DNA is TGTGCCAGCAGCACCACCGGGTTGAGGAGAATCAGAAACACCATATATTTT. Protein product: CASSTTGLRRIRNTIYF.